The 8 T cell receptor beta chains listed next were all sequenced from one sample in a study of cytomegalovirus exposure and HLA in healthy donors. The PCR contained 60 Vbeta and 13 Jbeta primers. Data came from immunoSEQ multiplex PCR; TCRdb stores just in-frame clones and leaves some out. Altogether 90,000 to 140,000 clones are present, around 72% being singletons, with the ten largest covering 2% to 2.5%. What was sequenced was PBMCs. The receptors originated from a man in his thirties or forties in good health and CMV-seronegative.

The gene calls are TRBV9 and TRBJ2-2; 7 bases line up with TRBD1. V shed 7 bases, J shed 2 bases, and the junction held 5 bases outside the gene matches. Per germline, CDR1 SGDLS and CDR2 YYNGEE. CDR3 length: 14 amino acids. This CDR3 reads CASADRINTGELFF. For the CDR3, the DNA is TGTGCCAGCGCGGACAGGATCAACACCGGGGAGCTGTTTTTT.

The genes are TRBV7-2 and TRBJ1-6; D is uncertain. This CDR3 is built from 15 residues. Germline V CDR1 and CDR2: SGHTA, FQGNSA. Trimming shortened V by 0 bases and J by 7 bases, and 10 bases separated the two germline ends. Written as DNA, the CDR3 is TGTGCCAGCAGCTTAGCTACAGTCGGCAATTCACCCCTCCACTTT. Translating it yields CASSLATVGNSPLHF.

V is TRBV6-6 and J is TRBJ2-7; 7 bases fit TRBD2. CDR3 length: 14 amino acids. J lost 3 bases, V lost 8 bases, and 10 bases had no gene match. The germline gives CDR1 MNHNY, CDR2 SVGAGI (reference sequence). This CDR3 reads CASGEGPQDYEQYF. CDR3 nucleotides: TGTGCCAGCGGGGAGGGGCCCCAGGACTACGAGCAGTACTTC.

This clone has only a few counts. CDR3 amino acids: CASSQDLGDEKLFF. CDR3 DNA: TGTGCCAGCAGCCAAGACCTCGGGGATGAAAAACTGTTTTTT. The chain links TRBV14 to TRBJ1-4; D gene unclear. Germline V gives CDR1 SGHDN, CDR2 FVKESK. This CDR3 region has 14 residues. V dropped 0 bases and J dropped 6 bases, with 8 bases sitting between them.

V and J are TRBV4-3 and TRBJ1-2, with 9 nucleotides matching TRBD1. The CDR3 runs to 14 residues. V lost 3 bases, J lost 6 bases, and 5 bases stayed unmatched. Germline V gene data show CDR1 as LGHNA and CDR2 as YSLEER. CDR3 protein: CASSHLTGGNGYTF. The CDR3 region has the DNA TGCGCCAGCAGCCACCTGACAGGGGGAAATGGCTACACCTTC.

The V and J genes are TRBV11-2 and TRBJ1-5; no definite D call. The CDR3 runs 14 residues. V was cut by 4 bases and J by 0 bases, with 7 bases left in between. The germline V gene encodes CDR1 SGHAT and CDR2 FQNNGV. The CDR3 here is CASSYSNSNQPQHF. Here the CDR3 DNA reads TGTGCCAGCAGCTACTCGAATAGCAATCAGCCCCAGCATTTT.

This chain connects TRBV9 to TRBJ1-1; D remains ambiguous. V shed 2 bases and J shed 3 bases, with 11 bases lying between them. The V gene's germline CDR1 is SGDLS and CDR2 YYNGEE. The CDR3 is 14 residues long. The CDR3 DNA reads TGTGCCAGCAGCGTCAAGAGAACAGACACTGAAGCTTTCTTT. Translating gives CASSVKRTDTEAFF.

The chain employs TRBV23-1 and TRBJ1-3, with a tentative D call TRBD1 (5 bases). TRBV23-1 is an ORF; its function is uncertain. This CDR3 spans 16 amino acids. Deletions cut 6 bases from V and 1 base from J, with 16 bases between. In DNA, the CDR3 is TGCGCCAGCAGCCGAGCGGGGGACGAGTCTGGAAACACCATATATTTT. It encodes CASSRAGDESGNTIYF.